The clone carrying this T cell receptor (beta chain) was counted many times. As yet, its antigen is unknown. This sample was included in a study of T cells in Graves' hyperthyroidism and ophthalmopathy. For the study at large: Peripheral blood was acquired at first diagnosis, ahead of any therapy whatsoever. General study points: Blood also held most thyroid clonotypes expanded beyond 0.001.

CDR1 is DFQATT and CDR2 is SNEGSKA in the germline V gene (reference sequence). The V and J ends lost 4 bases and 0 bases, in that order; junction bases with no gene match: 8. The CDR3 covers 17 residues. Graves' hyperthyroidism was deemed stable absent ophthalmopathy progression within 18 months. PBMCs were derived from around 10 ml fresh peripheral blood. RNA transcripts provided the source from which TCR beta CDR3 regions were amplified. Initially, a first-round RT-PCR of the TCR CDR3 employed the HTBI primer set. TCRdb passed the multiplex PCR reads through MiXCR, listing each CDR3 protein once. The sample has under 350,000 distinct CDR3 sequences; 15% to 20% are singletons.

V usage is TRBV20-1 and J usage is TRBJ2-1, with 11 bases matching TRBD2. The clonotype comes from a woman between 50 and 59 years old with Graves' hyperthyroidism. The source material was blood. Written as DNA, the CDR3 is TGCAGTGCTACAACTAGCGGGAGTACGAGCTCCTACAATGAGCAGTTCTTC. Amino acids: CSATTSGSTSSYNEQFF.